The next 21 T cell receptor beta chains were all read from a single sample in a study of Graves' ophthalmopathy and Graves' hyperthyroidism. RNA served as the template for amplifying TCR beta CDR3 regions. The library came from an HTBI-primed first-round RT-PCR and a second-round multiplex PCR. TCRdb analysed the multiplex PCR reads with MiXCR anew, one entry per CDR3 protein. The sample consists of approximately 640,000 distinct CDR3 sequences, about two fifths of them appearing once. Material: peripheral blood. These receptors originate from an adult man with Graves' ophthalmopathy.

This clonotype has ten or more counts. V is TRBV5-1 and J is TRBJ2-5; D is undetermined. Germline values: CDR1 SGHRS, CDR2 YFSETQ. The CDR3 has 16 amino acids. V was shortened by 0 bases and J by 5 bases, with 17 bases between the two germline ends. The CDR3 DNA sequence: TGCGCCAGCAGCTTGGCCCTAGACGGATCACGCGAGACCCAGTACTTC. Its translation: CASSLALDGSRETQYF.

This clonotype was seen many times. The J gene is TRBJ1-2, the V gene TRBV29-1, with a tentative D call TRBD1 (6 bases). The CDR3 runs 18 residues. The germline V and J ends were trimmed by 3 bases and 0 bases, with 23 bases remaining between them. The V gene's germline CDR1 is SQVTM and CDR2 ANQGSEA. The CDR3 DNA sequence: TGCAGCGTTGATACTCCGCCAGGGGAGGTCAGCTCTAACTATGGCTACACCTTC. Residues: CSVDTPPGEVSSNYGYTF. The variable domain in full, completed from reference TRBV29-1 and TRBJ1-2, reads SAVISQKPSRDICQRGTSLTIQCQVDSQVTMMFWYRQQPGQSLTLIATANQGSEATYESGFVIDKFPISRPNLTFSTLTVSNMSPEDSSIYLCSVDTPPGEVSSNYGYTFGSGTRLTVV.

The chain recombines TRBV5-1 with TRBJ2-7, with D perhaps TRBD1 (5 bases). Trimming cost V 0 bases and J 2 bases, with 9 bases left between them. CDR1 and CDR2 (germline): SGHRS, YFSETQ. The CDR3 is 14 residues long. CDR3 nucleotides: TGCGCCAGCAGCTTGGCCCAGACAGCCTACGAGCAGTACTTC. Its translation: CASSLAQTAYEQYF.

The gene calls are TRBV11-2 and TRBJ1-2, with 7 positions matching TRBD1. CDR3 size: 15 residues. V lost 5 bases and J lost 7; bases outside the gene matches: 13. Germline V CDR1 and CDR2: SGHAT, FQNNGV. The CDR3 DNA follows: TGTGCCAGCAGCCTCTCCGGGGGGACAGTTAGTGGCTACACCTTC. Translating it yields CASSLSGGTVSGYTF.

This clonotype was found many times. V usage is TRBV3-1 and J usage is TRBJ2-5; 7 bases line up with TRBD1. Trimming took 6 bases from V and 5 from J; bases not matched to a gene: 9. Germline V CDR1 and CDR2: LGHDT, YNNKEL (reference sequence). The CDR3 consists of 14 residues. The CDR3 sequence is CASSPRGRGETQYF. In DNA, the CDR3 is TGTGCCAGCAGTCCGAGGGGGCGCGGTGAGACCCAGTACTTC.

The CDR3 loop reads CAIRQGAEGNTIYF. CDR3 coding DNA: TGTGCCATCAGACAGGGGGCGGAGGGAAACACCATATATTTT. The V and J genes are TRBV10-3 and TRBJ1-3; 9 bases fit TRBD1. V lost 6 bases, J lost 4 bases, and 4 bases stayed unmatched. The CDR3 is made up of 14 amino acids. Germline V lookup: CDR1 ENHRY, CDR2 SYGVKD.

This clonotype was detected ten times or more. V and J are TRBV29-1 and TRBJ2-2; 10 nucleotides line up with TRBD1. The CDR3 is 13 amino acids. V shed 7 bases and J 6 bases; nucleotides not matched to a gene: 5. From germline, CDR1 is SQVTM and CDR2 ANQGSEA. CDR3 sequence: CSAGGQGPGELFF. Written as DNA, the CDR3 is TGCAGCGCCGGGGGACAGGGGCCCGGGGAGCTGTTTTTT.

This sequence joins TRBV7-9 and TRBJ1-2, with D hard to call. The CDR3 spans 12 residues. The V end was cut by 4 bases, the J end by 3 bases, with 6 bases between. Per the germline V gene, CDR1 is SEHNR and CDR2 is FQNEAQ (reference sequence). CDR3 in amino acids: CASSSPDYGYTF. The DNA of the CDR3 is TGTGCCAGCAGCTCGCCCGACTATGGCTACACCTTC.

This clonotype was seen repeatedly, ten times or more. This chain connects TRBV5-6 to TRBJ1-2, with 9 positions matching TRBD1. From germline, CDR1 is SGHDT and CDR2 YYEEEE. CDR3 length equals 14 residues. After removal of 4 bases from V and 7 bases from J, the junction contained 8 bases not matched to a gene. CDR3 amino acids: CASSKRTGAFGYTF. CDR3 nucleotide sequence: TGTGCCAGCAGCAAGAGGACAGGGGCTTTTGGCTACACCTTC.

The V gene is TRBV29-1, the J gene TRBJ1-6; the match to TRBD1 covers 10 bases. Germline CDR1 and CDR2: SQVTM and ANQGSEA. The CDR3 covers 12 residues. The ends lost 8 bases at V and 6 bases at J; junction bases unmatched: 1. The CDR3 here is CSRDRGNSPLHF. In DNA form, the CDR3 reads TGCAGCCGGGACAGGGGTAATTCACCCCTCCACTTT.

The J gene is TRBJ1-1, the V gene TRBV4-1, with a possible D match to TRBD1 (5 bases). Germline-derived CDR1 and CDR2 are MGHRA and YSYEKL. Trimming removed 0 bases from V and 4 bases from J, with 12 bases in between. The CDR3 has 15 residues. The chain's CDR3 is CASSQDSGGGTEAFF. The CDR3 nucleotides read TGCGCCAGCAGCCAAGATTCCGGGGGGGGCACTGAAGCTTTCTTT.

Concerning this clonotype: One end of the junction fails to match germline, which may point to a read error. The rearrangement uses TRBV2 and TRBJ2-3, with a tentative D call TRBD1 (5 bases). CDR1 is SNHLY, CDR2 FYNNEI, per germline. The CDR3 runs to 16 residues. CDR3 loop: CASSQGASPSTDTQYF. CDR3 sequence (DNA): TGCGCCAGCAGCCAAGGGGCGAGCCCATCCACAGATACGCAGTATTTT. Variable domain in full (rest from reference TRBV2 and TRBJ2-3): EPEVTQTPSHQVTQMGQEVILRCVPISNHLYFYWYRQILGQKVEFLVSFYNNEISEKSEIFDDQFSVERPDGSNFTLKIRSTKLEDSAMYFCASSQGASPSTDTQYFGPGTRLTVL.

The sample holds many counts of this clonotype. The chain recombines TRBV6-5 with TRBJ2-5; D call uncertain. V lost 2 bases and J 4 bases, leaving 11 bases between the germline ends. CDR1 MNHEY and CDR2 SVGAGI come from the germline V gene. This CDR3 contains 14 residues. The CDR3 bases are TGTGCCAGCAGTTACGGTGGTGGCGCAGAGACCCAGTACTTC. Amino acid sequence: CASSYGGGAETQYF.

To note about this clonotype: This may be a read error, as it is one base from a much larger clone. The chain has TRBV11-2 and TRBJ1-5; weak D call: TRBD1 (6 bases). The CDR3 has 16 residues. Per germline, CDR1 SGHAT and CDR2 FQNNGV. V dropped 1 base and J dropped 0 bases, with 10 bases sitting between them. CDR3 in DNA: TGTGCCAGCAGCTTAGGGGGGGCGGTTAGCAATCAGCCCCAGCATTTT. Encoded protein: CASSLGGAVSNQPQHF.

The CDR3 DNA reads as TGTGCCAGCAGCGGCCGGGACAGGGGGCGGACTGAAGCTTTCTTT. Residues: CASSGRDRGRTEAFF. The chain is built from TRBV9 and TRBJ1-1; 12 nucleotides agree with TRBD1. CDR1 SGDLS and CDR2 YYNGEE come from the germline V gene. The junction had 5 bases not matched to a gene; V was cut back by 3 bases and J by 5 bases. The CDR3 loop spans 15 amino acids. Variable domain in full (rest from reference TRBV9 and TRBJ1-1): DSGVTQTPKHLITATGQRVTLRCSPRSGDLSVYWYQQSLDQGLQFLIQYYNGEERAKGNILERFSAQQFPDLHSELNLSSLELGDSALYFCASSGRDRGRTEAFFGQGTRLTVV.

Concerning this clonotype: This may arise from a read error, as a much more abundant clone is one base away. CDR3 loop: CASRSVQGIGNTIYF. CDR3 DNA sequence: TGTGCCAGCAGATCCGTTCAGGGAATCGGAAACACCATATATTTT. The chain carries TRBV11-2 and TRBJ1-3, with D perhaps matching TRBD1 (5 bases). This CDR3 has 15 residues. Trimming left V 6 bases short and J 4 bases short, with 16 bases between. Germline-derived CDR1 and CDR2 are SGHAT and FQNNGV.

This clonotype was seen at least ten times. The V gene is TRBV6-1, the J gene TRBJ1-4; a possible D gene is TRBD1 (6 bases). CDR1 is MNHNS, CDR2 SASEGT, per germline. The CDR3 spans 16 residues. V lost 5 bases and J 3 bases, leaving 16 bases between the germline ends. The DNA for the CDR3 is TGTGCCAGCAGTTTCGCGGACAGACCAGCTAATGAAAAACTGTTTTTT. It is translated as CASSFADRPANEKLFF.

At least ten counts were recorded for this clonotype. The chain carries TRBV10-3 and TRBJ2-3, with D tentatively TRBD2 (5 bases). Trimming shortened V by 4 bases and J by 3 bases, and 5 bases separated the two germline ends. The CDR3 length is 12 residues. Germline V gene lookup returns CDR1 ENHRY and CDR2 SYGVKD. The CDR3 sequence: CAISGGTDTQYF. CDR3 DNA sequence: TGTGCCATCAGTGGAGGGACAGATACGCAGTATTTT.

Remarks on this clonotype: A much larger clone differs by one base, so this may be a read error. This chain uses TRBV5-5 with TRBJ2-5, with D unresolved. Germline loops: CDR1 SGHKS, CDR2 YYEKEE (reference sequence). V gave up 4 bases and J gave up 1 base, with 11 bases separating them. The length of the CDR3 is 14 residues. The DNA of the CDR3 is TGTGCCAGCAGCCGCGATCGGTGCCAAGAGACCCAGTACTTC. Encoded protein: CASSRDRCQETQYF.

A remark on this clonotype: One end of the junction fails to match germline, which may point to a read error. The chain is built from TRBV19 and TRBJ1-2; the match to TRBD1 covers 7 bases. The CDR3 has 13 residues. The V gene's germline CDR1 is LNHDA and CDR2 SQIVND (reference sequence). The CDR3 sequence is CASIDRESYGNTF. CDR3 DNA: TGTGCAAGTATTGACAGGGAGTCCTATGGCAACACCTTC.

This clonotype has ten or more counts. The rearrangement links TRBV4-2 to TRBJ2-7; D not resolved. Germline values: CDR1 LGHNA, CDR2 YNFKEQ. The V end lost 0 bases, the J end lost 0 bases, and 12 bases lay between the germline ends. The CDR3 consists of 16 residues. As DNA, the CDR3 is TGTGCCAGCAGCCAAGAAGCGTTCCGGAGCTCCTACGAGCAGTACTTC. Amino acids: CASSQEAFRSSYEQYF.